This is a list of T cell receptor beta chains from one sample in a study of cytomegalovirus exposure and HLA in healthy donors. Method: immunoSEQ multiplex PCR; TCRdb's copy keeps in-frame clones and lacks some. The data hold 150,000 or so clones, with 73% observed a single time. The specimen was PBMCs. These receptors were taken from a young woman in good health and CMV-seronegative. Both conserved end residues are part of each CDR3. D genes are given only for firm matches. The size entry is marked missing in some rows and otherwise reads once, few, many or a size class.

j_call v_call d_call clone_size cdr3_aa cdr3_nt
TRBJ2-1 TRBV9 TRBD2 once CASSESSGAYNEQFF TGTGCCAGCAGCGAGTCTAGCGGGGCCTACAATGAGCAGTTCTTC
TRBJ2-5 TRBV7-7 - few CASSRLRVETQYF TGTGCTAGCAGCCGGCTCAGGGTTGAGACCCAGTACTTC
TRBJ1-2 TRBV7-2 - few CASSFGTSYGYTF TGTGCCAGCAGCTTCGGTACCTCATATGGCTACACCTTC
TRBJ2-5 TRBV11-1 TRBD1 - CASSPGTGGVGETQYF TGTGCCAGCAGCCCAGGGACAGGGGGCGTGGGAGAGACCCAGTACTTC
TRBJ2-7 TRBV6-5 - - CASSVQGFPYEQYF TGTGCCAGCAGTGTTCAGGGGTTCCCCTACGAGCAGTACTTC
TRBJ1-1 TRBV30 - - CAWSVQGNTEAFF TGTGCCTGGAGTGTACAGGGGAACACTGAAGCTTTCTTT
TRBJ1-1 TRBV2 - - CASSAPQNGNTEAFF TGTGCCAGCAGTGCACCTCAAAACGGGAACACTGAAGCTTTCTTT
TRBJ2-2 TRBV7-7 TRBD2 once CASSLGLAGAGELFF TGTGCCAGCAGCTTGGGACTAGCGGGAGCCGGGGAGCTGTTTTTT
TRBJ2-5 TRBV4-2 TRBD1 few CASSPGGQGTQTQYF TGTGCCAGCAGCCCAGGAGGACAGGGTACACAGACCCAGTACTTC
TRBJ2-7 TRBV5-1 - - CASSLGQVVYEQYF TGCGCCAGCAGCTTGGGACAGGTGGTCTACGAGCAGTACTTC
TRBJ2-2 TRBV5-1 - - CASSFSGNTGELFF TGCGCCAGCAGCTTTTCAGGAAACACCGGGGAGCTGTTTTTT
TRBJ1-5 TRBV6-6 TRBD1 - CASSYQTGTGSQPQHF TGTGCCAGCAGTTACCAAACAGGGACAGGGAGTCAGCCCCAGCATTTT
TRBJ1-4 TRBV4-1 - - CASSQEQGPNEKLFF TGCGCCAGCAGCCAAGAACAGGGCCCTAATGAAAAACTGTTTTTT
TRBJ1-1 TRBV18 - - CASSLPVMNTEAFF TGTGCCAGCTCCCTCCCCGTAATGAACACTGAAGCTTTCTTT
TRBJ1-1 TRBV2 - - CASSDLGGGTEAFF TGTGCCAGCAGTGACCTCGGGGGGGGCACTGAAGCTTTCTTT
TRBJ2-1 TRBV30 - few CAWRKRDINEQFF TGTGCCTGGAGAAAGCGGGACATCAATGAGCAGTTCTTC
TRBJ2-3 TRBV30 - - CAWSVGEDTQYF TGTGCCTGGAGTGTTGGGGAGGATACGCAGTATTTT
TRBJ2-1 TRBV11-3 TRBD2 - CASSLEAGAYNEQFF TGTGCCAGCAGCTTAGAAGCGGGAGCCTACAATGAGCAGTTCTTC